The TCR beta chain under discussion was sequenced for a study of T cell responses to AZD1222 COVID-19 vaccine. With 7 bases removed from V and 4 bases from J, the gap between germline ends came to 10 bases. The length of the CDR3 is 11 residues. Germline assignment: CDR1 SQVTM and CDR2 ANQGSEA. Overall study results and limits: Clonal diversity may have been underestimated, and the donors were mostly white British, with more females than males. Rises in breadth and depth of Spike-specific TCRs came after two AZD1222 doses.

Comment on this clone: The antigen is unknown.

Only in-frame clones appear in the TCRdb table, and some are missing; sequencing was by immunoSEQ multiplex PCR. The sample holds about 180,000 clones; 80% to 90% are singletons and the top ten take 9.5% to 13%. This receptor was obtained from an adult who received the AZD1222 COVID-19 vaccine. The sequencing here drew on peripheral blood, taken 28 days after the second AZD1222 dose. The gene calls are TRBV29-1 and TRBJ1-2; D might be TRBD1 (5 bases). The chain's CDR3 is CSARDGYGYTF. Written as DNA, the CDR3 is TGCAGCGCTCGGGACGGCTATGGCTACACCTTC.